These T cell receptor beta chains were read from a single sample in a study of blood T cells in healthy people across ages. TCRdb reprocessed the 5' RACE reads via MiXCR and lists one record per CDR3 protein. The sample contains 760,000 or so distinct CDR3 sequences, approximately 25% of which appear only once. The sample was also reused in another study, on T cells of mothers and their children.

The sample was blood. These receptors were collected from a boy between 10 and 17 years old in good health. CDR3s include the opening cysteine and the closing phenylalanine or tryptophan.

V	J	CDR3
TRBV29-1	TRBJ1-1	CSVEGWAENTEAFF
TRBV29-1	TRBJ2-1	CSVEVRDEQFF
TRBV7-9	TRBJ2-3	CASSLAGATDTQYF
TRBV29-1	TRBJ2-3	CSGTSGTDTQYF
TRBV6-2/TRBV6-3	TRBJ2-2	CASSYSPATIIKELFF
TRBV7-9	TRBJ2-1	CASSGLTSGGEGEQFF
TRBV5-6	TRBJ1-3	CASSHTPGGSGNTIYF
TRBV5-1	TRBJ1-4	CASSTGPGRATNEKLFF
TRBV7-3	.	CASSPTGQGRDEQYF
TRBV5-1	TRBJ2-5	CASSLETSGGSEQYF
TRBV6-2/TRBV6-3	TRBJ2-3	CASSYERGGSRDTQYF
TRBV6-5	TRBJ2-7	CAGGYEQYF
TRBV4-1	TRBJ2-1	CASSRILRGDEQFF
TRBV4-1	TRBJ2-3	CASSPLAVSTDTQYF
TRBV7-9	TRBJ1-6	CASSGGASSYNSPLHF
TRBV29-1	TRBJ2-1	CSVEPIDRAKSYNEQFF
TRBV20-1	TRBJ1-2	CSARDWQGPDGYTF
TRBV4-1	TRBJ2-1	CASSQDGGRAGNEQFF
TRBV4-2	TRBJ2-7	CASSQEGGPYEQYF
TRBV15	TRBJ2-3	CATSSRLAGAGDTQYF
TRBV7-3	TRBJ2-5	CASSLTGGTGTQYF
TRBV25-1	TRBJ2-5	CASSEFDRETQYF
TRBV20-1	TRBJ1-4	CSAREDREELFF
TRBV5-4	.	CASSFMGGDTSEYNEQFF
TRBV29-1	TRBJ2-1	CSVEGGTGYYNEQFF
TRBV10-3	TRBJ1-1	CAINDRRQKGDTEAFF